This T cell receptor beta chain was captured in a study of shared clonotypes between healthy human individuals. Study outcomes and limitations: In the sorted subsets, rarefaction showed sequencing was incomplete despite large depth.

DNA at around 190 ng, around 30,000 T cell genomes, went into sorted-subset replicate PCRs. Sequencing was performed with immunoSEQ multiplex PCR; in TCRdb, only in-frame clones are kept and a portion is missing. The sample has 1,100,000 or so clones, around 82% seen once. The CDR3 totals 15 residues. The V gene end was trimmed by 6 bases and the J gene end by 5 bases; junction bases not matched to a gene: 12. CDR1 and CDR2 from the germline V gene are SGHTA and FQGNSA. A note on this clone: Its antigen is unidentified.

The rearrangement links TRBV7-2 to TRBJ2-7; 8 positions match TRBD1. Sequencing was performed on memory CD4+ T cells from PBMCs. Sample subset: CD45RA-negative fraction. This TCR was recovered from a man younger than 30 in good health. Some clones in this sample may be carry-over from other donors' samples. CDR3 protein: CASRKGGQGGNEQYF. DNA for the CDR3: TGTGCCAGCAGGAAAGGCGGACAGGGTGGCAACGAGCAGTACTTC. Filled out from reference TRBV7-2 and TRBJ2-7, the complete variable domain reads GAGVSQSPSNKVTEKGKDVELRCDPISGHTALYWYRQSLGQGLEFLIYFQGNSAPDKSGLPSDRFSAERTGGSVSTLTIQRTQQEDSAVYLCASRKGGQGGNEQYFGPGTRLTVT.